Each of the 30 T cell receptor beta chains below was sequenced from the same sample in a study of shared clonotypes between healthy human individuals. The table came from immunoSEQ multiplex PCR; TCRdb's copy has only in-frame clones and leaves some out. This sample carries millions of clones, roughly 94% of them seen once, and the ten largest clones take 0.1% to 0.15%. Sequencing was performed on naive CD4+ T cells sorted from blood. Subset in this sample: CD45RA+ positively selected. The receptor source for this set is a man aged 18 to 30 in good health.

The V and J genes are TRBV16 and TRBJ1-6, with D possibly matching TRBD1 (5 bases). CDR1 is KGHSY, CDR2 FQNENV, per germline. This CDR3 is built from 15 residues. Trimming shortened V by 1 base and J by 3 bases, and 7 bases separated the two germline ends. The CDR3 DNA reads as TGTGCCAGCAGCCAATGGGGGGACTATAATTCACCCCTCCACTTT. Translation gives CASSQWGDYNSPLHF. Using reference TRBV16 and TRBJ1-6 for the parts outside the CDR3, the full variable domain is GEEVAQTPKHLVRGEGQKAKLYCAPIKGHSYVFWYQQVLKNEFKFLISFQNENVFDETGMPKERFSAKCLPNSPCSLEIQATKLEDSAVYFCASSQWGDYNSPLHFGNGTRLTVT.

About this clone itself: The sample carries other DNA sequences with the same CDR3. This sequence joins TRBV5-1 and TRBJ2-5, with no clear D. Per germline, CDR1 SGHRS and CDR2 YFSETQ. The CDR3 contains 12 residues. Trimming removed 4 bases at V and 0 bases at J, with 4 bases between. In DNA form, the CDR3 reads TGCGCCAGCAGCCTGTACCAAGAGACCCAGTACTTC. It is translated as CASSLYQETQYF.

The gene calls are TRBV15 and TRBJ2-3; D may be TRBD2 (5 bases). V was pared by 0 bases and J by 2 bases, with 15 bases between. The CDR3 runs 17 residues. Germline lookup yields CDR1 LNHNV and CDR2 YYDKDF (reference sequence). The chain's CDR3 is CATSRDPGEPFTDTQYF. In DNA, the CDR3 is TGTGCCACCAGCAGAGATCCCGGGGAGCCCTTCACAGATACGCAGTATTTT.

The chain employs TRBV4-1 and TRBJ2-1; the D is unclear. The germline CDR1 and CDR2 sequences are MGHRA and YSYEKL. Trimming took 0 bases from V and 6 from J, leaving 6 bases between them. The CDR3 is 13 residues long. The CDR3 bases are TGCGCCAGCAGCCAAGATTCGACCAATGAGCAGTTCTTC. Its protein is CASSQDSTNEQFF.

Comments on this clone: Other DNA sequences from this sample encode an identical CDR3 as well. The rearrangement uses TRBV4-1 and TRBJ2-5, with D perhaps TRBD2 (5 bases). CDR1 is MGHRA and CDR2 is YSYEKL in the germline V gene. The CDR3 extends over 14 amino acids. The germline V and J ends were trimmed by 4 bases and 1 base, with 10 bases remaining between them. CDR3 nucleotide sequence: TGCGCCAGCAGCCGGACTGGCCTCCAAGAGACCCAGTACTTC. It translates to CASSRTGLQETQYF.

The chain links TRBV4-1 to TRBJ1-2; maybe TRBD1 (5 bases). Trimming removed 0 bases from V and 5 bases from J, with 10 bases in between. Germline V lookup: CDR1 MGHRA, CDR2 YSYEKL. CDR3 length: 14 residues. CDR3 sequence: CASSQDSGFYGYTF. CDR3 DNA sequence: TGCGCCAGCAGCCAAGACTCAGGGTTTTATGGCTACACCTTC.

The CDR3 loop reads CASSSSGGTLYEQYF. CDR3 bases: TGTGCCAGCAGCTCTAGCGGGGGGACTCTCTACGAGCAGTACTTC. This chain joins TRBV7-8 and TRBJ2-7; TRBD2 agrees at 11 bases. V shed 4 bases, J shed 3 bases, and the junction held 5 bases outside the gene matches. There are 15 residues in the CDR3. The germline CDR1 and CDR2 sequences are SGHVS and FQNEAQ.

The chain links TRBV7-8 to TRBJ1-6; unclear D gene. The CDR3 extends over 15 amino acids. Trimming cost V 1 base and J 0 bases, with 4 bases left between them. CDR1 and CDR2 from the germline V gene are SGHVS and FQNEAQ. The CDR3 nucleotides are TGTGCCAGCAGCTTAGTAAGCTCCTATAATTCACCCCTCCACTTT. The encoded protein is CASSLVSSYNSPLHF.

This chain links TRBV18 with TRBJ2-7, with D hard to call. From germline, CDR1 is KGHSH and CDR2 LQKENI. CDR3 length: 15 amino acids. The ends were cut back, 1 base at V and 3 bases at J, with 13 bases in the middle. The CDR3 DNA reads TGTGCCAGCTCACCACTCCTCGATAGTTTCTACGAGCAGTACTTC. Translated, it gives CASSPLLDSFYEQYF.

This chain joins TRBV9 and TRBJ2-7; 8 nucleotides align to TRBD2. The CDR3 runs 15 residues. Germline loops: CDR1 SGDLS, CDR2 YYNGEE. V was clipped by 3 bases and J by 0 bases; unmatched bases: 5. CDR3 amino acids: CASSALAGSSYEQYF. The CDR3, as DNA: TGTGCCAGCAGCGCCTTAGCGGGAAGCTCCTACGAGCAGTACTTC.

V is TRBV10-3 and J is TRBJ2-2; 11 nucleotides match TRBD2. The CDR3 loop spans 17 amino acids. Trimming removed 4 bases from V and 7 bases from J; junction bases left unmatched: 11. The V gene's germline CDR1 is ENHRY and CDR2 SYGVKD. CDR3 nucleotide sequence: TGTGCCATCAGTGCAGTAGCGGGAGGGCCTGGGATCGGGGAGCTGTTTTTT. Translating it yields CAISAVAGGPGIGELFF.

This clone was detected only a few times. The V call is TRBV6-1, the J call TRBJ1-4; TRBD1 matches at 7 bases. The J segment lost 7 bases and the V segment lost 0 bases, leaving 5 bases of the junction unmatched. The CDR3 consists of 15 residues. Germline V gene sequence: CDR1 MNHNS, CDR2 SASEGT. The CDR3 is CASSEARGLGEKLFF. CDR3 in DNA: TGTGCCAGCAGTGAAGCAAGGGGGCTGGGTGAAAAACTGTTTTTT.

V gene TRBV5-1 combines with J gene TRBJ2-3; D not resolved. Trimming took 6 bases from V and 5 from J, leaving 7 bases between them. The length of the CDR3 is 11 residues. CDR1 is SGHRS and CDR2 is YFSETQ in the germline V gene. The CDR3 bases are TGCGCCAGCACCGCCGGAGATACGCAGTATTTT. Protein sequence: CASTAGDTQYF. Supplemented by reference TRBV5-1 and TRBJ2-3, the full variable domain reads KAGVTQTPRYLIKTRGQQVTLSCSPISGHRSVSWYQQTPGQGLQFLFEYFSETQRNKGNFPGRFSGRQFSNSRSEMNVSTLELGDSALYLCASTAGDTQYFGPGTRLTVL.

This sequence joins TRBV6-1 and TRBJ1-6, with a weak D call TRBD1 (5 bases). Germline V gene data show CDR1 as MNHNS and CDR2 as SASEGT. The CDR3 runs 15 residues. V was cut by 7 bases and J by 4 bases, with 14 bases left in between. The CDR3 DNA reads TGTGCCAGCAAGTCCGCGGGACTATATAATTCACCCCTCCACTTT. Residues: CASKSAGLYNSPLHF.

The chain uses TRBV6-5 and TRBJ1-2; 8 bases match TRBD1. V was clipped by 6 bases and J by 8 bases; unmatched bases: 8. From germline, CDR1 is MNHEY and CDR2 SVGAGI. The CDR3 extends over 13 amino acids. DNA for the CDR3: TGTGCCAGCAGACTCGGACAGGGAGAAGGCTACACCTTC. Protein product: CASRLGQGEGYTF.

This rearrangement joins TRBV6-1 to TRBJ2-7; D unclear. The CDR3 sequence is 15 residues long. The V end lost 1 base, the J end lost 0 bases, and 10 bases lay between the germline ends. CDR1 is MNHNS, CDR2 SASEGT, per germline. The CDR3 loop is CASSEVVGYSYEQYF. In DNA, the CDR3 is TGTGCCAGCAGTGAAGTGGTCGGTTACTCCTACGAGCAGTACTTC.

This clone appeared a single time. The chain carries TRBV5-5 and TRBJ1-1; D remains unclear. This CDR3 has 15 residues. V gave up 0 bases and J gave up 3 bases, with 12 bases separating them. Per the germline V gene, CDR1 is SGHKS and CDR2 is YYEKEE (reference sequence). The CDR3 is CASSLVVVTDTEAFF. The CDR3 coding sequence is TGTGCCAGCAGCTTGGTGGTGGTGACGGACACTGAAGCTTTCTTT.

This rearrangement joins TRBV6-6 to TRBJ1-2; D gene ambiguous. The germline V gene encodes CDR1 MNHNY and CDR2 SVGAGI (reference sequence). The CDR3 consists of 14 residues. V was cut by 5 bases and J by 0 bases, with 10 bases left in between. CDR3 protein: CASSQTSANYGYTF. The CDR3, as DNA: TGTGCCAGCAGTCAGACATCGGCTAACTATGGCTACACCTTC.

Concerning this clone itself: This CDR3 is also generated by other DNA sequences in the sample. The V and J genes are TRBV19 and TRBJ2-7, with 8 bases fitting TRBD1. CDR3 length: 14 amino acids. V trimming: 7 bases; J trimming: 0 bases; junction bases outside the gene matches: 5. From germline, CDR1 is LNHDA and CDR2 SQIVND (reference sequence). CDR3 amino acids: CASTRTGSSYEQYF. The CDR3 coding sequence is TGTGCCAGTACTCGGACAGGGAGCTCCTACGAGCAGTACTTC.

The genes are TRBV29-1 and TRBJ1-5; maybe TRBD1 (5 bases). Germline V gene data show CDR1 as SQVTM and CDR2 as ANQGSEA. The CDR3 spans 15 residues. The V and J ends lost 6 bases and 2 bases respectively, with 17 bases between them. The CDR3 spells CSVAIGQGGNQPQHF. In nucleotides, the CDR3 is TGCAGCGTCGCGATAGGGCAGGGCGGCAATCAGCCCCAGCATTTT. The full variable domain, in which reference TRBV29-1 and TRBJ1-5 provide the parts outside the CDR3, is SAVISQKPSRDICQRGTSLTIQCQVDSQVTMMFWYRQQPGQSLTLIATANQGSEATYESGFVIDKFPISRPNLTFSTLTVSNMSPEDSSIYLCSVAIGQGGNQPQHFGDGTRLSIL.

The chain combines TRBV21-1 with TRBJ1-1. TRBV21-1 is assigned pseudogene status. The CDR3 has 16 residues. CDR3 bases: TGTGCCAGCCGCAACAGAGCTGAGGGGAGGGACACTGAAGCTTTCTTT. Translating it yields CASRNRAEGRDTEAFF.

A few counts support this clone. CDR3: CASSVQGTGELFF. The CDR3 DNA reads as TGTGCCAGCAGTGTTCAGGGAACCGGGGAGCTGTTTTTT. The V gene is TRBV25-1, the J gene TRBJ2-2, with D perhaps TRBD1 (5 bases). This CDR3 has 13 residues. V was cut by 4 bases and J by 5 bases, with 8 bases left in between. Germline V gives CDR1 MGHDK, CDR2 SYGVNS. Full variable domain (outside the CDR3, taken from reference TRBV25-1 and TRBJ2-2): EADIYQTPRYLVIGTGKKITLECSQTMGHDKMYWYQQDPGMELHLIHYSYGVNSTEKGDLSSESTVSRIRTEHFPLTLESARPSHTSQYLCASSVQGTGELFFGEGSRLTVL.

This clone was recorded a few times. The chain is built from TRBV18 and TRBJ1-1, with TRBD1 matching 7 bases. The CDR3 length is 16 residues. After removal of 2 bases from V and 1 base from J, the junction contained 7 bases not matched to a gene. CDR1 is KGHSH, CDR2 LQKENI, per germline. CDR3 protein: CASSPVHRGSNTEAFF. The DNA for the CDR3 is TGTGCCAGCTCACCAGTGCACAGGGGATCGAACACTGAAGCTTTCTTT.

V is TRBV6-1 and J is TRBJ2-7, with no clear D. The CDR3 consists of 15 residues. V gave up 6 bases and J gave up 2 bases, with 17 bases separating them. The germline gives CDR1 MNHNS, CDR2 SASEGT. DNA of the CDR3: TGTGCCAGCAGCGCTCTCGATGGACCGGCCTACGAGCAGTACTTC. Protein sequence: CASSALDGPAYEQYF.

Regarding this clone: The identical CDR3 is also encoded by other nucleotide sequences in the sample. The chain joins TRBV30 to TRBJ1-1; D not resolved. This CDR3 is built from 12 residues. Germline V CDR1 and CDR2: GTSNPN, SVGIG (reference sequence). Trimming stripped 1 base from V and 1 base from J, with 4 bases between. The CDR3 here is CAWSAGNTEAFF. In DNA, the CDR3 is TGTGCCTGGAGTGCAGGGAACACTGAAGCTTTCTTT.

The V and J genes are TRBV14 and TRBJ2-2; perhaps TRBD1 as D (5 bases). V dropped 6 bases and J dropped 7 bases, with 15 bases sitting between them. The CDR3 totals 14 residues. Germline V gene sequence: CDR1 SGHDN, CDR2 FVKESK. The CDR3 protein is CASRQAHLGGELFF. CDR3 coding DNA: TGTGCCAGCAGACAGGCCCACCTCGGCGGGGAGCTGTTTTTT.

The J gene is TRBJ2-7, the V gene TRBV5-6, with 8 bases that match TRBD2. V was pared by 0 bases and J by 5 bases, with 4 bases of the junction left unmatched. Germline V lookup: CDR1 SGHDT, CDR2 YYEEEE. The CDR3 has 14 residues. The CDR3 spells CASSLAGGSDEQYF. The CDR3 nucleotides are TGTGCCAGCAGCTTGGCGGGAGGGTCCGACGAGCAGTACTTC.

V and J are TRBV6-4 and TRBJ2-2; D remains ambiguous. Trimming left V 4 bases short and J 1 base short, with 4 bases between. CDR1 and CDR2 (germline): MRHNA, SNTAGT. The CDR3 has 13 residues. CDR3 in amino acids: CASSAKNTGELFF. Here the CDR3 DNA reads TGTGCCAGCAGTGCGAAGAACACCGGGGAGCTGTTTTTT.

The chain combines TRBV6-1 with TRBJ2-1; 9 nucleotides agree with TRBD2. CDR1 and CDR2 (germline): MNHNS, SASEGT. This CDR3 comprises 16 residues. V dropped 4 bases and J dropped 8; count of bases not matched to a gene: 12. The CDR3 loop reads CASSGTPSGVVYEQFF. In DNA, the CDR3 is TGTGCCAGCAGTGGGACTCCTAGCGGGGTTGTCTATGAGCAGTTCTTC.

V is TRBV18 and J is TRBJ1-2; 9 bases are a match to TRBD1. The CDR3 sequence is 15 residues long. V was pared by 3 bases and J by 6 bases, with 8 bases of the junction left unmatched. Germline V gene lookup returns CDR1 KGHSH and CDR2 LQKENI. CDR3: CASSPTSGTGHGYTF. For the CDR3, the DNA is TGTGCCAGCTCACCCACAAGCGGGACAGGGCATGGCTACACCTTC.